This entry lists 29 T cell receptor beta chains sequenced from one sample in a study of blood T cell repertoires in COVID-19 (dated by TCRdb to 2018 to 2020). The method was the immunoSEQ multiplex PCR assay. The table comes from immuneACCESS by way of TCRdb, which keeps in-frame sequences with V and J called. Part of the clones is missing from these tables; in studies checked, under half for an unresolved V gene and the rest for unknown reasons. Recorded for this sample are some 200,000 clones; roughly 86% of them occurred a single time. The leading ten clones occupy roughly 3.4% of the sample. The material sequenced was peripheral blood. The receptors derive from a man aged 70 or older with acute or convalescent COVID-19.

This chain connects TRBV29-1 to TRBJ2-3; 7 bases fit TRBD1. This CDR3 is 13 amino acids long. Germline CDR1 is SQVTM and CDR2 is ANQGSEA. J gave up 2 bases and V 6 bases, and 5 bases lay outside the gene matches. CDR3 protein: CSVPTGITDTQYF. Here the CDR3 DNA reads TGCAGCGTCCCGACAGGGATCACAGATACGCAGTATTTT.

The chain couples TRBV28 to TRBJ2-5, with 11 bases lining up with TRBD1. CDR1 is MDHEN, CDR2 SYDVKM, per germline. The J segment lost 3 bases and the V segment lost 7 bases, leaving 10 bases of the junction unmatched. This CDR3 is built from 16 residues. The CDR3 is CASTPGGTGGKETQYF. The CDR3 DNA reads as TGTGCCAGCACACCAGGAGGGACAGGGGGAAAAGAGACCCAGTACTTC.

The V call is TRBV2, the J call TRBJ2-3; D call uncertain. CDR3 length: 12 residues. Trimming removed 5 bases from V and 5 bases from J, with 8 bases in between. From germline, CDR1 is SNHLY and CDR2 FYNNEI. The CDR3 is CASSPTRDTQYF. The CDR3 nucleotides are TGTGCCAGCAGTCCTACCCGAGATACGCAGTATTTT.

The chain couples TRBV9 to TRBJ2-7, with 7 positions matching TRBD1. The CDR3 totals 14 residues. The V gene's germline CDR1 is SGDLS and CDR2 YYNGEE. J gave up 0 bases and V 2 bases, and 2 bases lay outside the gene matches. In nucleotides, the CDR3 is TGTGCCAGCAGCGTCCGGGACAGCTCCTACGAGCAGTACTTC. This gives the protein CASSVRDSSYEQYF.

This sequence joins TRBV5-1 and TRBJ1-2; D may be TRBD1 (5 bases). Trimming removed 0 bases from V and 4 bases from J, with 22 bases in between. CDR1 is SGHRS and CDR2 is YFSETQ in the germline V gene. This CDR3 is 18 amino acids long. The CDR3: CASSLGPRTLTSSYGYTF. The CDR3 DNA follows: TGCGCCAGCAGCTTGGGTCCCAGGACACTAACCAGTAGCTATGGCTACACCTTC.

The CDR3 nucleotides read TGTGCCAGCAGCTTGTGGACAGGGATGGGGTACGAGCAGTACTTC. Translating gives CASSLWTGMGYEQYF. The chain recombines TRBV7-8 with TRBJ2-7, with 8 bases matching TRBD1. Germline V gene sequence: CDR1 SGHVS, CDR2 FQNEAQ. The V and J ends lost 3 bases and 4 bases, in that order; junction bases with no gene match: 8. The CDR3 length is 15 residues.

The V and J genes are TRBV5-1 and TRBJ2-3; 14 positions match TRBD2. The V gene end was trimmed by 3 bases and the J gene end by 1 base; junction bases not matched to a gene: 4. The CDR3 extends over 17 amino acids. Per the germline V gene, CDR1 is SGHRS and CDR2 is YFSETQ. CDR3 nucleotide sequence: TGCGCCAGCAGCTCCGGACTAGCGGGAGGCCGCACAGATACGCAGTATTTT. Translating gives CASSSGLAGGRTDTQYF.

This clone was recorded a few times. V is TRBV2 and J is TRBJ2-7, with 9 bases that match TRBD2. The CDR3 length is 14 residues. The V and J ends lost 5 bases and 4 bases, in that order; junction bases with no gene match: 6. Germline CDR1 SNHLY, CDR2 FYNNEI. CDR3 residues: CASSPWTSEYEQYF. CDR3 sequence (DNA): TGTGCCAGCAGTCCCTGGACTAGCGAGTACGAGCAGTACTTC.

This clone showed up just a few times. Germline and junction disagree at one end, which may indicate a read error. J is TRBJ1-5 and V is TRBV6-5; D is perhaps TRBD1 (5 bases). The germline gives CDR1 MNHEY, CDR2 SVGAGI. The CDR3 runs to 12 residues. DNA of the CDR3: TGTGCCAGCAGTGACTCGACAGTAATTAAGCATTTT. Translation gives CASSDSTVIKHF.

This clone was seen just once. This rearrangement joins TRBV27 to TRBJ1-5; D is perhaps TRBD1 (6 bases). Germline V gene data show CDR1 as MNHEY and CDR2 as SMNVEV (reference sequence). Trimming cost V 2 bases and J 6 bases, with 11 bases left between them. This CDR3 has 14 residues. The CDR3 sequence: CASSLMGASQPQHF. The DNA for the CDR3 is TGTGCCAGCAGTTTAATGGGGGCTAGTCAGCCCCAGCATTTT.

The V and J genes are TRBV5-4 and TRBJ2-7; 10 bases match TRBD1. Germline loops: CDR1 SGHNT, CDR2 YYREEE (reference sequence). The CDR3 covers 16 residues. The junction had 5 bases not matched to a gene; V was cut back by 2 bases and J by 0 bases. CDR3 nucleotide sequence: TGTGCCAGCAGCTTACCGGGACAGGGGAGCTCCTACGAGCAGTACTTC. Translation: CASSLPGQGSSYEQYF.

J is TRBJ2-3 and V is TRBV9; D may be TRBD1 (6 bases). This CDR3 region has 16 residues. V was pared by 3 bases and J by 6 bases, with 20 bases between. CDR1 is SGDLS and CDR2 is YYNGEE in the germline V gene. The CDR3 loop reads CASSETYRAGGDTQYF. The DNA for the CDR3 is TGTGCCAGCAGCGAGACCTACAGGGCTGGCGGGGATACGCAGTATTTT.

The genes are TRBV29-1 and TRBJ2-3, with 9 bases that match TRBD2. The J segment lost 7 bases and the V segment lost 8 bases, leaving 13 bases of the junction unmatched. Germline CDR1 SQVTM, CDR2 ANQGSEA. The CDR3 extends over 14 amino acids. CDR3 residues: CSTEIGGGAHTQYF. The CDR3, as DNA: TGCAGCACCGAAATCGGCGGGGGGGCACATACGCAGTATTTT.

This rearrangement joins TRBV29-1 to TRBJ1-1, with 7 positions matching TRBD1. V shed 2 bases and J 9 bases; nucleotides not matched to a gene: 3. The CDR3 totals 11 residues. Germline V gene lookup returns CDR1 SQVTM and CDR2 ANQGSEA. In nucleotides, the CDR3 is TGCAGCGTTGAACTGGGACAGAAAGCTTTCTTT. Amino acid sequence: CSVELGQKAFF.

This chain links TRBV18 with TRBJ2-7; possible D gene TRBD2, 5 bases. The CDR3 is 16 amino acids. V lost 3 bases and J lost 7, with 22 bases in between. Germline CDR1 is KGHSH and CDR2 is LQKENI. The CDR3 DNA reads as TGTGCCAGCTCACCCCCGAGGCCGGGCTCCTCGGGGGAGCAGTACTTC. It specifies CASSPPRPGSSGEQYF.

The table lists this clone with a few counts. The CDR3 protein is CASSPGSAWEMNTEAFF. The CDR3 DNA follows: TGTGCCAGCAGCCCCGGGTCCGCCTGGGAGATGAACACTGAAGCTTTCTTT. The chain recombines TRBV5-6 with TRBJ1-1; no reliable D call. The CDR3 is 17 residues long. Trimming stripped 4 bases from V and 0 bases from J, with 19 bases between. CDR1 is SGHDT and CDR2 is YYEEEE in the germline V gene. Full variable domain (remainder filled in from reference TRBV5-6 and TRBJ1-1): DAGVTQSPTHLIKTRGQQVTLRCSPKSGHDTVSWYQQALGQGPQFIFQYYEEEERQRGNFPDRFSGHQFPNYSSELNVNALLLGDSALYLCASSPGSAWEMNTEAFFGQGTRLTVV.

The chain is built from TRBV6-6 and TRBJ2-7, with TRBD1 identical over 7 bases. Per the germline V gene, CDR1 is MNHNY and CDR2 is SVGAGI (reference sequence). The CDR3 spans 15 residues. The J segment lost 0 bases and the V segment lost 0 bases, leaving 2 bases of the junction unmatched. This CDR3 is CASSYSGQSSYEQYF. The CDR3 DNA is TGTGCCAGCAGTTACTCGGGACAGAGCTCCTACGAGCAGTACTTC.

The rearrangement joins TRBV7-2 to TRBJ2-3; D may be TRBD2 (6 bases). This CDR3 region has 16 residues. Germline lookup yields CDR1 SGHTA and CDR2 FQGNSA. V was pared by 3 bases and J by 2 bases, with 15 bases between. The CDR3, as DNA: TGTGCCAGCAGCTTGTCTGGCGGGGACTTCACAGATACGCAGTATTTT. Translating gives CASSLSGGDFTDTQYF.

This clone came up a few times. The V call is TRBV5-1, the J call TRBJ2-2, with D unclear. V was clipped by 2 bases and J by 1 base, with 12 bases between them. Looked up from germline, CDR1 is SGHRS and CDR2 is YFSETQ. The CDR3 covers 16 residues. The CDR3 sequence is CASSFLASRNTGELFF. CDR3 in DNA: TGCGCCAGCAGCTTTTTAGCCTCAAGGAACACCGGGGAGCTGTTTTTT.

A single count supports this clone. The J gene is TRBJ2-7, the V gene TRBV7-9; D gene uncertain. There are 12 residues in the CDR3. The V end lost 3 bases, the J end lost 9 bases, and 12 bases lay between the germline ends. Germline V lookup: CDR1 SEHNR, CDR2 FQNEAQ (reference sequence). CDR3 coding DNA: TGTGCCAGCAGCTTTTTAGAAACTGGGCAGTACTTC. It specifies CASSFLETGQYF.

This rearrangement joins TRBV2 to TRBJ2-7, with 16 nucleotides matching TRBD2. The CDR3 length is 17 residues. Trimming took 7 bases from V and 1 from J; bases not matched to a gene: 7. Germline V gene data show CDR1 as SNHLY and CDR2 as FYNNEI. CDR3 sequence: CASNGGLAGGISYEQYF. As DNA, the CDR3 is TGTGCCAGCAACGGGGGACTAGCGGGAGGGATTTCCTACGAGCAGTACTTC.

The chain joins TRBV11-3 to TRBJ1-5, with 8 bases fitting TRBD1. The CDR3 runs to 18 residues. Germline V gene lookup returns CDR1 SGHNT and CDR2 YENEEA. The V gene end was trimmed by 1 base and the J gene end by 0 bases; junction bases not matched to a gene: 8. This chain's CDR3 is CASSLAPDRVYSNQPQHF. The CDR3 DNA reads as TGTGCCAGCAGCTTAGCCCCGGACAGGGTCTATAGCAATCAGCCCCAGCATTTT. Filled out from reference TRBV11-3 and TRBJ1-5, the complete variable domain reads EAGVVQSPRYKIIEKKQPVAFWCNPISGHNTLYWYLQNLGQGPELLIRYENEEAVDDSQLPKDRFSAERLKGVDSTLKIQPAELGDSAVYLCASSLAPDRVYSNQPQHFGDGTRLSIL.

The chain links TRBV5-8 to TRBJ2-6; D call uncertain. CDR1 is SGHTS and CDR2 is YDEGEE in the germline V gene. CDR3 size: 15 residues. Trimming cost V 0 bases and J 1 base, with 5 bases left between them. The CDR3 DNA is TGTGCCAGCAGCTTGGTACTGTCTGGGGCCAACGTCCTGACTTTC. Translating it yields CASSLVLSGANVLTF.

This clone occurred a few times. V and J are TRBV7-3 and TRBJ2-3, with 9 nucleotides matching TRBD2. The germline gives CDR1 SGHTA, CDR2 FQGTGA. J lost 4 bases, V lost 4 bases, and 12 bases had no gene match. The CDR3 consists of 17 residues. This CDR3 reads CASSSTTSGRGADTQYF. CDR3 coding DNA: TGTGCCAGCAGCTCCACGACTAGCGGAAGAGGAGCAGATACGCAGTATTTT.

This clone occurred a few times. The CDR3 DNA sequence: TGTGCCAGCAGCCATGACAGGGGTTCGGATACGCAGTATTTT. Protein sequence: CASSHDRGSDTQYF. The V call is TRBV5-5, the J call TRBJ2-3; 8 bases map to TRBD1. CDR3 length equals 14 residues. The V gene's germline CDR1 is SGHKS and CDR2 YYEKEE (reference sequence). The V gene end was trimmed by 4 bases and the J gene end by 6 bases; junction bases not matched to a gene: 7. The full variable domain, rest sourced from reference TRBV5-5 and TRBJ2-3, is DAGVTQSPTHLIKTRGQQVTLRCSPISGHKSVSWYQQVLGQGPQFIFQYYEKEERGRGNFPDRFSARQFPNYSSELNVNALLLGDSALYLCASSHDRGSDTQYFGPGTRLTVL.

This clone turned up a few times. J is TRBJ1-5 and V is TRBV19, with D maybe TRBD1 (6 bases). CDR3 length: 16 residues. With 3 bases removed from V and 4 bases from J, the gap between germline ends came to 16 bases. Germline V gives CDR1 LNHDA, CDR2 SQIVND (reference sequence). CDR3 bases: TGTGCCAGTAGTATCCCACAGGGATTCGGGAATCAGCCCCAGCATTTT. This translates into CASSIPQGFGNQPQHF.

The chain is built from TRBV9 and TRBJ1-3, with unresolved D. This CDR3 comprises 16 residues. V lost 3 bases, J lost 4 bases, and 17 bases lay in between. From germline, CDR1 is SGDLS and CDR2 YYNGEE. The CDR3 region is CASSGGGAGTGNTIYF. The DNA for the CDR3 is TGTGCCAGCAGCGGAGGTGGAGCGGGTACAGGAAACACCATATATTTT.

The gene calls are TRBV28 and TRBJ2-7; D is perhaps TRBD2 (5 bases). The CDR3 sequence is 13 residues long. Between the trimmed V and J ends, which lost 3 bases and 6 bases, there was a span of 12 bases. Germline V gives CDR1 MDHEN, CDR2 SYDVKM. The CDR3 sequence is CASSFGSLAEQYF. The CDR3 DNA is TGTGCCAGCAGTTTTGGCAGTCTAGCCGAGCAGTACTTC.

CDR3 coding DNA: TGTGCCAGCAGCTTAGTCAACAGGGAATATGGCTACACCTTC. It translates to CASSLVNREYGYTF. The V gene is TRBV7-2, the J gene TRBJ1-2; weak D call: TRBD1 (6 bases). Looked up from germline, CDR1 is SGHTA and CDR2 is FQGNSA. V lost 1 base and J 5 bases, leaving 11 bases between the germline ends. CDR3 size: 14 residues.